A selection of T cell receptor beta chains follows, all from one sample in a study of control samples from healthy donors and cancer patients. Clones were read by immunoSEQ multiplex PCR, and TCRdb kept only the in-frame ones, dropping some. The sample includes about 89,000 clones, 86% of them seen just once. The specimen sequenced was blood. Every receptor here comes from a man aged 25-45 years in good health. The CDR3 runs from the conserved cysteine through the conserved F or W. Each record gives: V gene, clone size, J gene, D gene, CDR3 protein, CDR3 DNA. A D gene is named only where the DNA matches it firmly. Rows give clone size only sometimes, using once, few, many, or a class for an expanded clone.

TRBV5-4	many	TRBJ1-2	-	CATSELGTTNYGYTF	TGTGCCACCAGCGAATTAGGGACAACTAACTATGGCTACACCTTC
TRBV27	-	TRBJ2-7	-	CASSFNGGAALEQYF	TGTGCCAGCAGTTTTAATGGGGGGGCGGCCCTCGAGCAGTACTTC
TRBV6-5	once	TRBJ1-2	-	CASRVAVNYGYTF	TGTGCCAGCAGGGTCGCGGTGAACTATGGCTACACCTTC
TRBV6-6	-	TRBJ1-3	TRBD1	CASLGQGLGNTIYF	TGTGCCAGTCTGGGACAGGGGTTGGGAAACACCATATATTTT
TRBV5-1	-	TRBJ1-4	TRBD1	CASSGTGNPNEKLFF	TGCGCCAGCAGCGGGACAGGAAATCCTAATGAAAAACTGTTTTTT
TRBV11-3	-	TRBJ2-5	-	CASSKAWGETQYF	TGTGCCAGCAGCAAGGCGTGGGGGGAGACCCAGTACTTC
TRBV27	-	TRBJ1-2	-	CASSDNRGGRGYTF	TGTGCCAGCAGTGATAATAGGGGAGGGCGAGGCTACACCTTC
TRBV5-1	-	TRBJ1-6	TRBD1	CASSLGRQGPNSPLHF	TGCGCCAGCAGCTTGGGTCGACAGGGACCTAATTCACCCCTCCACTTT
TRBV5-1	few	TRBJ2-5	-	CASSHVQETQYF	TGCGCCAGCAGCCACGTCCAAGAGACCCAGTACTTC
TRBV5-1	-	TRBJ2-5	TRBD1	CASRRSGQAEETQYF	TGCGCCAGCAGACGTAGTGGACAGGCGGAAGAGACCCAGTACTTC
TRBV5-1	-	TRBJ1-4	-	CASSLQRSGDEKLFF	TGCGCCAGCAGCTTGCAAAGGTCGGGGGATGAAAAACTGTTTTTT
TRBV6-5	-	TRBJ1-5	-	CASSYAAGPPDQPQHF	TGTGCCAGCAGTTACGCTGCAGGTCCCCCGGATCAGCCCCAGCATTTT
TRBV11-1	-	TRBJ1-4	-	CASSLAGRDEKLFF	TGTGCCAGCAGCTTAGCCGGAAGGGATGAAAAACTGTTTTTT
TRBV5-4	-	TRBJ1-4	-	CASSLTGPTSGEKLFF	TGTGCCAGCAGCTTGACAGGGCCCACATCGGGTGAAAAACTGTTTTTT
TRBV2	few	TRBJ1-1	-	CASTHYGTGLNTEAFF	TGTGCCAGCACCCATTACGGAACAGGGCTGAACACTGAAGCTTTCTTT
TRBV29-1	-	TRBJ1-2	-	CSVEDPRSDNYGYTF	TGCAGCGTTGAAGATCCGCGGTCCGATAACTATGGCTACACCTTC
TRBV5-1	-	TRBJ1-2	-	CASSLHGIVYGYTF	TGCGCCAGCAGCTTGCACGGGATTGTCTATGGCTACACCTTC
TRBV7-6	-	TRBJ1-2	-	CASSLGEWGGYTF	TGTGCCAGCAGCTTAGGAGAGTGGGGCGGCTACACCTTC
TRBV14	-	TRBJ2-3	-	CASSRRTDGDTQYF	TGTGCCAGCAGCAGACGGACGGATGGGGATACGCAGTATTTT
TRBV19	-	TRBJ1-2	-	CASSMGRGAYGYTF	TGTGCCAGTAGTATGGGCCGGGGGGCCTATGGCTACACCTTC
TRBV2	-	TRBJ2-5	-	CASLGTGETQYF	TGTGCCAGCCTTGGGACGGGCGAGACCCAGTACTTC
TRBV6-5	-	TRBJ1-4	-	CASMANGEKLFF	TGTGCCAGCATGGCAAATGGGGAAAAACTGTTTTTT
TRBV5-4	-	TRBJ1-2	-	CASSRDSGPYGYTF	TGTGCCAGCAGCCGGGACTCCGGGCCCTATGGCTACACCTTC
TRBV27	once	TRBJ2-3	TRBD1	CASRPSRDRGTDTQYF	TGTGCCAGCAGACCCAGCCGGGACAGGGGCACAGATACGCAGTATTTT
TRBV19	-	TRBJ1-3	TRBD1	CASSPDRGLVGNTIYF	TGTGCCAGTAGTCCCGACAGGGGGCTAGTTGGAAACACCATATATTTT
TRBV6-1	once	TRBJ1-2	-	CASSDGRYYGYTF	TGTGCCAGCAGTGACGGACGGTACTATGGCTACACCTTC
TRBV12-5	few	TRBJ2-3	-	CASGLQGFTDTQYF	TGTGCTAGTGGTTTGCAGGGGTTCACAGATACGCAGTATTTT
TRBV19	once	TRBJ1-2	TRBD1	CASSIRDRDYGYTF	TGTGCCAGTAGTATCCGGGACAGGGACTATGGCTACACCTTC
TRBV4-2	-	TRBJ2-2	TRBD1	CASSQLTGQGSNTGELFF	TGTGCCAGCAGCCAATTAACGGGACAGGGATCGAACACCGGGGAGCTGTTTTTT
TRBV27	-	TRBJ1-4	-	CASSFEGPITTNEKLFF	TGTGCCAGCAGTTTCGAGGGACCAATTACAACTAATGAAAAACTGTTTTTT
TRBV2	-	TRBJ2-3	-	CASSAVSSYDTQYF	TGTGCCAGCAGTGCCGTATCGAGTTACGATACGCAGTATTTT